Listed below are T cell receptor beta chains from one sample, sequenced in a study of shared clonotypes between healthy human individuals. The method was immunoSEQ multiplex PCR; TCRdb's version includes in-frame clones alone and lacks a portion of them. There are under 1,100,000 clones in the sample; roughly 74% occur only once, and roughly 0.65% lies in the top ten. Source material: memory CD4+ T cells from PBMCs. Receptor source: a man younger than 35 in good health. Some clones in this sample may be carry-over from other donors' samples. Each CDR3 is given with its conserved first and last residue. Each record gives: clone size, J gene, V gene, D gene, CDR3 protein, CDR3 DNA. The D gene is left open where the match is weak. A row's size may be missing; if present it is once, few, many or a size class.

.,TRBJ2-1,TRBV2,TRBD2,CASSEEYKGWTSEHNEQFF,TGTGCCAGCAGTGAAGAGTATAAGGGCTGGACTAGCGAACACAATGAGCAGTTCTTC
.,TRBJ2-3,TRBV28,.,CASSPPGGLTDTQYF,TGTGCCAGCAGTCCGCCGGGGGGCCTCACAGATACGCAGTATTTT
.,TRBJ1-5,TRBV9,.,CASSPSGFSNQPQHF,TGTGCCAGCAGCCCGTCGGGGTTTAGCAATCAGCCCCAGCATTTT
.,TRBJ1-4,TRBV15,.,CATSPRLLEKLFF,TGTGCCACCAGCCCTCGCCTACTCGAAAAACTGTTTTTT
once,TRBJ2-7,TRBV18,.,CASSPGAGTYEQYF,TGTGCCAGCTCACCAGGTGCAGGTACCTACGAGCAGTACTTC
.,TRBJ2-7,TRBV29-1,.,CSAQGRGEQYF,TGCAGCGCCCAAGGGAGAGGCGAGCAGTACTTC
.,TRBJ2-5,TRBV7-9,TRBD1,CASSTGRGQGQETQYF,TGTGCCAGCAGCACAGGGCGCGGACAGGGGCAAGAGACCCAGTACTTC
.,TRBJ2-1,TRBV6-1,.,CASSNLGNEQFF,TGTGCCAGCTCGAATTTGGGGAATGAGCAGTTCTTC
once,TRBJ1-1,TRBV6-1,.,CASSEGFRGTEAFF,TGTGCCAGCAGTGAAGGCTTTAGGGGCACTGAAGCTTTCTTT
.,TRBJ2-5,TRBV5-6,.,CASSLAPSAQETQYF,TGTGCCAGCAGCTTGGCCCCTAGCGCACAAGAGACCCAGTACTTC
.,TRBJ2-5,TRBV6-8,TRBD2,CASSYSAWGGEETQYF,TGTGCCAGCAGTTACTCGGCATGGGGAGGGGAAGAGACCCAGTACTTC
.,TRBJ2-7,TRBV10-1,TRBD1,CASSELGQGHEQYF,TGCGCCAGCAGTGAGTTGGGACAGGGTCACGAGCAGTACTTC
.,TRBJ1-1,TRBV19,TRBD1,CASSLKLGQGDDTEAFF,TGTGCCAGTAGTCTTAAATTGGGACAGGGGGACGACACTGAAGCTTTCTTT
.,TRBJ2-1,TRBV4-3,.,CASSPPQQAAAYNEQFF,TGCGCCAGCAGTCCCCCCCAACAGGCGGCGGCCTACAATGAGCAGTTCTTC
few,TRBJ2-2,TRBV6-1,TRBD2,CASSEAGGRTGELFF,TGTGCCAGCAGTGAAGCTGGCGGGAGAACCGGGGAGCTGTTTTTT
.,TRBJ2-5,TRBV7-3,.,CASSQTGRSVETQYF,TGTGCCAGCAGCCAAACGGGGAGATCAGTGGAGACCCAGTACTTC
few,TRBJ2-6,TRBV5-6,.,CASSLVGSGANVLTF,TGTGCCAGCAGCTTGGTAGGCTCTGGGGCCAACGTCCTGACTTTC
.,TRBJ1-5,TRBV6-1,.,CASGDRVNQPQHF,TGTGCCAGCGGAGACAGAGTTAATCAGCCCCAGCATTTT
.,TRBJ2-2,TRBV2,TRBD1,CASAGQGGVGELFF,TGTGCCTCGGCGGGACAGGGTGGTGTCGGGGAGCTGTTTTTT
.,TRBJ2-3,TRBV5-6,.,CASSLRPADTQYF,TGTGCCAGCAGCCTGCGACCTGCCGATACGCAGTATTTT
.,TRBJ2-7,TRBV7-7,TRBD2,CASSASGTTGEQYF,TGTGCCAGCAGCGCTAGCGGGACGACGGGGGAGCAGTACTTC
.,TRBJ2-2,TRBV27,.,CASSFRRGRDTGELFF,TGTGCCAGCAGTTTTCGGCGGGGGCGGGACACCGGGGAGCTGTTTTTT
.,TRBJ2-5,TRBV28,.,CASITRDAYQETQYF,TGTGCCAGCATCACCCGGGACGCCTACCAAGAGACCCAGTACTTC
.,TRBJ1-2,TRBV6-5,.,CASSYSSGNYGYTF,TGTGCCAGCAGTTACTCGTCAGGAAACTATGGCTACACCTTC
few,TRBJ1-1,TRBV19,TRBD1,CASSTPDRGRTEAFF,TGTGCCAGTAGTACCCCGGACAGGGGACGCACTGAAGCTTTCTTT
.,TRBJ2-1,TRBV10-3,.,CAISEVDEQFF,TGTGCCATCAGTGAAGTCGATGAGCAGTTCTTC
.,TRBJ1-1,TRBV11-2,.,CASSLEVRGAFNTEAFF,TGTGCCAGCAGCTTAGAAGTTAGAGGGGCTTTTAACACTGAAGCTTTCTTT
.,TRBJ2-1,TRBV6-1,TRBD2,CASNLAGGSYNEQFF,TGTGCCAGCAACCTAGCGGGAGGGTCTTACAATGAGCAGTTCTTC
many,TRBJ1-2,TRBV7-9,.,CASSLTAGDYGYTF,TGTGCCAGCAGCTTAACAGCCGGAGACTATGGCTACACCTTC
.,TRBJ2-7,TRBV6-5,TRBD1,CASRKQGLGVYEQYF,TGTGCCAGCAGAAAACAGGGGTTGGGAGTCTACGAGCAGTACTTC
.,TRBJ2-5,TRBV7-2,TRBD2,CASTVSTGGVSKTQYF,TGTGCCAGCACCGTTTCCACTGGGGGGGTTAGCAAGACCCAGTACTTC
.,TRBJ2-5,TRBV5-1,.,CASSPSLETQYF,TGCGCCAGCAGCCCCAGCTTGGAGACCCAGTACTTC
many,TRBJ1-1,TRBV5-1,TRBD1,CASSWMDRAAEAFF,TGCGCCAGCAGCTGGATGGACAGGGCCGCCGAAGCTTTCTTT
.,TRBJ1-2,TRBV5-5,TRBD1,CASSVRQGANYGYTF,TGTGCCAGCAGCGTACGACAGGGGGCCAACTATGGCTACACCTTC
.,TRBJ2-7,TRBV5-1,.,CASSRDKTYEQYF,TGCGCCAGCAGCCGGGACAAGACCTACGAGCAGTACTTC
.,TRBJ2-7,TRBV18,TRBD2,CASSLRQREGLDEQYF,TGTGCCAGCTCACTAAGGCAGCGGGAGGGCCTAGACGAGCAGTACTTC
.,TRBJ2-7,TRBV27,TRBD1,CASSQRQGATYEQYF,TGTGCCAGCAGTCAGAGACAGGGGGCGACGTACGAGCAGTACTTC
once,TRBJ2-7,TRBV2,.,CASSPLLDAAGNEQYF,TGTGCCAGCAGCCCTCTACTGGACGCCGCTGGGAACGAGCAGTACTTC
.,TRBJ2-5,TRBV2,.,CASSVGQETQYF,TGTGCCAGCAGTGTCGGGCAAGAGACCCAGTACTTC
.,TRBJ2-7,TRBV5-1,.,CASSLVRYEQYF,TGCGCCAGCAGCTTAGTACGCTACGAGCAGTACTTC
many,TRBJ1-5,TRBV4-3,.,CASSQDWNQPQHF,TGCGCCAGCAGCCAAGATTGGAATCAGCCCCAGCATTTT
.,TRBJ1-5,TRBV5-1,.,CASSLGGVGGQPQHF,TGCGCCAGCAGCTTGGGAGGGGTTGGGGGGCAGCCCCAGCATTTT
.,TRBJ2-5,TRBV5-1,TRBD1,CASSTGTVETQYF,TGCGCCAGCAGCACCGGGACAGTGGAGACCCAGTACTTC
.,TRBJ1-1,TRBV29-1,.,CSAIRSGGNTEAFF,TGCAGCGCTATTCGAAGCGGGGGGAACACTGAAGCTTTCTTT
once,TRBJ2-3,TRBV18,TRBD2,CASSPPGTSGSPQYF,TGTGCCAGCTCACCGCCCGGGACTAGCGGTAGTCCGCAGTATTTT
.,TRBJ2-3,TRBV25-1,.,CASRSTDTQYF,TGTGCCAGTCGATCCACAGATACGCAGTATTTT
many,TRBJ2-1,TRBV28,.,CASSPYNEQFF,TGTGCCAGCAGTCCGTACAATGAGCAGTTCTTC
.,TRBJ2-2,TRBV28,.,CASIARGEELFF,TGTGCCAGCATCGCGCGGGGTGAGGAGCTGTTTTTT
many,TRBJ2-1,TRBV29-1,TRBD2,CSVRGERELYNEQFF,TGCAGCGTTCGGGGGGAGAGGGAACTTTACAATGAGCAGTTCTTC
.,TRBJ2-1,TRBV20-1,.,CSPEGYNEQFF,TGCAGTCCGGAGGGGTACAATGAGCAGTTCTTC
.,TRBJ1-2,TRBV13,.,CASSLARQGYTF,TGTGCCAGCAGCTTAGCCAGACAAGGCTACACCTTC
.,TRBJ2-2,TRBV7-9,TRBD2,CASSFIAGVYGELFF,TGTGCCAGCAGCTTCATCGCGGGAGTATACGGGGAGCTGTTTTTT
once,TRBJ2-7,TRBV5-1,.,CASSLAGHLNKDSLSYEQYF,TGCGCCAGCAGCTTGGCCGGGCATTTAAACAAGGACAGCTTGTCCTACGAGCAGTACTTC
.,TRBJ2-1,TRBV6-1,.,CASSVFGLNAYNEQFF,TGTGCCAGCAGTGTCTTTGGGCTAAATGCCTACAATGAGCAGTTCTTC
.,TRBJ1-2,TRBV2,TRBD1,CASSAQGSGNYGYTF,TGTGCCAGCAGTGCACAGGGGTCGGGTAACTATGGCTACACCTTC
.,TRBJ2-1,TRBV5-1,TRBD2,CASSWSGTSGANEQFF,TGCGCCAGCAGCTGGTCTGGGACTAGCGGGGCCAATGAGCAGTTCTTC
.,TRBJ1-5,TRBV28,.,CASSFRAGPQHF,TGTGCCAGCAGTTTTAGGGCGGGGCCCCAGCATTTT
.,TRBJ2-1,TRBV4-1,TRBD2,CASSQVGRTSGTSYNEQFF,TGCGCCAGCAGCCAAGTGGGGAGAACTAGCGGAACCTCCTACAATGAGCAGTTCTTC
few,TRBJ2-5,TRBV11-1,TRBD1,CASSSRNAGTEIQETQYF,TGTGCCAGCAGCTCTAGGAACGCCGGGACAGAAATACAAGAGACCCAGTACTTC
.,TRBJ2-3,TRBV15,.,CATSRESGLTDTQYF,TGTGCCACCAGCAGAGAAAGCGGCCTCACAGATACGCAGTATTTT